The 31 T cell receptor beta chains below were found in one sample sequenced in a study of memory CD4+ T cells and cytomegalovirus serostatus. Sequencing was performed with immunoSEQ multiplex PCR; in TCRdb, only in-frame clones are kept and a portion is missing. The data hold approximately 46,000 clones, with 77% observed a single time. Single viable CD3+CD4+CD8-CD45RO+ cells were sorted as the memory CD4+ T cells. The source material was memory CD4+ T cells from blood. The receptors derive from an adult in good health and CMV-seronegative.

V is TRBV10-3 and J is TRBJ1-1; D is uncertain. The CDR3 has 14 residues. The V gene lost 7 bases and the J gene lost 0 bases, with 12 bases spanning the gap. Germline-derived CDR1 and CDR2 are ENHRY and SYGVKD. The CDR3: CAIIDDLMNTEAFF. The CDR3 DNA sequence: TGTGCCATCATCGATGACTTAATGAACACTGAAGCTTTCTTT.

V gene TRBV18 combines with J gene TRBJ1-5; D is uncertain. The germline V gene encodes CDR1 KGHSH and CDR2 LQKENI. This CDR3 has 18 residues. Trimming left V 4 bases short and J 2 bases short, with 21 bases between. The CDR3, as DNA: TGTGCCAGCTCACTTTCGGCGGTGGCCCCCATGGGCAATCAGCCCCAGCATTTT. Its translation is CASSLSAVAPMGNQPQHF. The full variable domain, rest sourced from reference TRBV18 and TRBJ1-5, is NAGVMQNPRHLVRRRGQEARLRCSPMKGHSHVYWYRQLPEEGLKFMVYLQKENIIDESGMPKERFSAEFPKEGPSILRIQQVVRGDSAAYFCASSLSAVAPMGNQPQHFGDGTRLSIL.

This clone was counted between two and nine times. The rearrangement links TRBV5-6 to TRBJ1-1; no clear D. V was pared by 4 bases and J by 3 bases, with 4 bases between. Per the germline V gene, CDR1 is SGHDT and CDR2 is YYEEEE. This CDR3 spans 11 amino acids. The DNA for the CDR3 is TGTGCCAGCAGCCGCCACACTGAAGCTTTCTTT. This sequence encodes CASSRHTEAFF.

The V gene is TRBV2, the J gene TRBJ1-4; TRBD1 matches 9 bases. The CDR3 loop spans 21 amino acids. Germline-derived CDR1 and CDR2 are SNHLY and FYNNEI. The V and J ends lost 9 bases and 0 bases, in that order; junction bases with no gene match: 23. The CDR3 DNA follows: TGTGCCAGGGAGCGGGACAGGGCCCGCTCCACGGCTTTTGCAACTAATGAAAAACTGTTTTTT. Its protein is CARERDRARSTAFATNEKLFF.

V and J are TRBV21-1 and TRBJ1-2; the DNA was not compared with TRBD1, the D call given in the table. TRBV21-1 is marked as a pseudogene. The CDR3 is 15 amino acids. Here the CDR3 reads CASNTGQGPNYGYTF. The CDR3 DNA sequence: TGTGCCAGCAATACAGGGCAGGGTCCTAACTATGGCTACACCTTC.

The chain couples TRBV7-6 to TRBJ1-2; tentative D call: TRBD1 (6 bases). V was trimmed by 5 bases and J by 0 bases, leaving 10 bases between them. Germline V gene sequence: CDR1 SGHVS, CDR2 FNYEAQ. The CDR3 contains 14 residues. CDR3 in amino acids: CASSPGQTNYGYTF. The DNA of the CDR3 is TGTGCCAGCAGCCCAGGACAGACTAACTATGGCTACACCTTC.

This chain joins TRBV4-3 and TRBJ2-1, with TRBD2 matching over 10 bases. The CDR3 has 16 residues. Germline assignment: CDR1 LGHNA and CDR2 YSLEER. The junction had 1 base not matched to a gene; V was cut back by 0 bases and J by 2 bases. The CDR3 DNA reads as TGCGCCAGCAGCCAAGAGAGCGGGGGGGCCTACAATGAGCAGTTCTTC. The encoded protein is CASSQESGGAYNEQFF.

CDR3 nucleotides: TGTGCCAGTAGGAAGGGACTAGCGGGGCCAGATACGCAGTATTTT. Protein product: CASRKGLAGPDTQYF. The J gene is TRBJ2-3, the V gene TRBV19, with 13 bases that match TRBD2. Germline V gene lookup returns CDR1 LNHDA and CDR2 SQIVND (reference sequence). V lost 6 bases to trimming and J lost 4 bases; unmatched junction nucleotides: 4. The CDR3 is made up of 15 amino acids.

The chain employs TRBV19 and TRBJ1-6; D might be TRBD1 (6 bases). This CDR3 region has 14 residues. V was trimmed by 6 bases and J by 11 bases, leaving 17 bases between them. The germline CDR1 and CDR2 sequences are LNHDA and SQIVND (reference sequence). CDR3 sequence (DNA): TGTGCCAGTAGCGCGGGGCCAGGGGAGGCACCCCTCCACTTT. It codes for CASSAGPGEAPLHF.

Of note for this clone: Relative to the germline gene, one junction end is altered; a read error may explain this. The genes are TRBV7-7 and TRBJ2-7; D is ambiguous. The CDR3 totals 13 residues. Germline lookup yields CDR1 SSHAT and CDR2 FNYEAQ (reference sequence). The CDR3 coding sequence is TGTGCTAGCAGCTTAGCCGAGGCAGACGAGCAGTACTTC. This codes for CASSLAEADEQYF.

The V gene is TRBV6-1, the J gene TRBJ1-6, with D hard to call. From germline, CDR1 is MNHNS and CDR2 SASEGT. This CDR3 spans 14 amino acids. The ends were cut back, 0 bases at V and 6 bases at J, with 6 bases in the middle. The CDR3 DNA is TGTGCCAGCAGTGAAGCGGTTAGTAATTCACCCCTCCACTTT. Protein: CASSEAVSNSPLHF.

The genes are TRBV18 and TRBJ2-1; unclear D gene. The germline CDR1 and CDR2 sequences are KGHSH and LQKENI. V was clipped by 2 bases and J by 6 bases, with 11 bases between them. The CDR3 covers 14 residues. CDR3 protein: CASSPWAGVNEQFF. For the CDR3, the DNA is TGTGCCAGCTCACCATGGGCTGGGGTCAATGAGCAGTTCTTC.

The chain's CDR3 is CASLRGGLAGGYDSYEQFF. Here the CDR3 DNA reads TGTGCCAGCTTACGTGGGGGACTAGCGGGGGGATATGATAGCTATGAGCAGTTCTTC. The chain couples TRBV2 to TRBJ2-1; 15 positions match TRBD2. The V segment lost 8 bases and the J segment 8 bases; nucleotides outside the gene matches: 19. Germline V lookup: CDR1 SNHLY, CDR2 FYNNEI. This CDR3 has 19 residues.

The gene calls are TRBV5-1 and TRBJ2-3; 13 positions match TRBD2. The CDR3 consists of 15 residues. Germline trimming cut 2 bases from V and 4 bases from J; bases unmatched to any gene: 1. Germline assignment: CDR1 SGHRS and CDR2 YFSETQ. This CDR3 is CASSLLAGGPDTQYF. Here the CDR3 DNA reads TGCGCCAGCAGCTTACTAGCGGGGGGGCCAGATACGCAGTATTTT.

Only a few counts were recorded for this clone. The genes are TRBV4-1 and TRBJ2-1; 8 nucleotides match TRBD2. Germline V CDR1 and CDR2: MGHRA, YSYEKL. The CDR3 is 15 amino acids. Trimming took 1 base from V and 4 from J; bases not matched to a gene: 3. In nucleotides, the CDR3 is TGCGCCAGCAGCCAAGGCGGGGGGCCTTACAATGAGCAGTTCTTC. Residues: CASSQGGGPYNEQFF.

The genes are TRBV7-8 and TRBJ2-1, with D uncertain. CDR3 length equals 12 residues. V gave up 1 base and J gave up 6 bases, with 4 bases separating them. Germline V gene lookup returns CDR1 SGHVS and CDR2 FQNEAQ. CDR3 nucleotide sequence: TGTGCCAGCAGCTTAGTCGGCAATGAGCAGTTCTTC. It specifies CASSLVGNEQFF.

V is TRBV7-2 and J is TRBJ1-4; no firm D call. Looked up from germline, CDR1 is SGHTA and CDR2 is FQGNSA. The CDR3 contains 15 residues. The V end lost 4 bases, the J end lost 5 bases, and 14 bases lay between the germline ends. CDR3 in DNA: TGTGCCAGCAGCTCCAGGCCAGGAGGAAATGAAAAACTGTTTTTT. As protein: CASSSRPGGNEKLFF.

The count of this clone is one. The chain couples TRBV13 to TRBJ1-6, with TRBD1 matching over 8 bases. V dropped 5 bases and J dropped 10; count of bases not matched to a gene: 10. CDR1 is PRHDT and CDR2 is FYEKMQ in the germline V gene (reference sequence). The CDR3 is 15 residues long. The CDR3 loop reads CASSPYLDRGSPLHF. The DNA of the CDR3 is TGTGCCAGCAGCCCCTACCTTGACAGGGGCTCACCCCTCCACTTT.

CDR3 sequence (DNA): TGCGCCAGCAGTCAATCTTGCCGGGGGAACTATGGCTACACCTTC. As protein: CASSQSCRGNYGYTF. This chain uses TRBV23-1 with TRBJ1-2, with D possibly matching TRBD1 (5 bases). TRBV23-1 is an ORF, with its function uncertain. This CDR3 region has 15 residues. Deletions cut 0 bases from V and 2 bases from J, with 10 bases between.

This clone has just one count. The gene calls are TRBV19 and TRBJ1-1; tentative D call: TRBD1 (5 bases). This CDR3 has 14 residues. V was clipped by 7 bases and J by 3 bases, with 15 bases between them. Germline V gene data show CDR1 as LNHDA and CDR2 as SQIVND (reference sequence). CDR3 sequence: CASISRQTHTEAFF. The CDR3 DNA is TGTGCCAGTATATCAAGACAGACGCACACTGAAGCTTTCTTT.

The chain combines TRBV4-1 with TRBJ1-2; D unclear. The CDR3 has 15 residues. Germline loops: CDR1 MGHRA, CDR2 YSYEKL. V was trimmed by 3 bases and J by 5 bases, leaving 16 bases between them. The CDR3 DNA sequence: TGCGCCAGCAGCCAGTCCGTAGTAGGTCAGTATGGCTACACCTTC. This sequence encodes CASSQSVVGQYGYTF.

The chain employs TRBV7-2 and TRBJ2-3; D not resolved. From germline, CDR1 is SGHTA and CDR2 FQGNSA. V was trimmed by 0 bases and J by 5 bases, leaving 6 bases between them. The CDR3 is 13 residues long. The CDR3 region has the DNA TGTGCCAGCAGCTTAGCGCTCGGAGATACGCAGTATTTT. Encoded protein: CASSLALGDTQYF.

The rearrangement uses TRBV5-5 and TRBJ1-4; 7 positions agree with TRBD1. The V gene end was trimmed by 4 bases and the J gene end by 5 bases; junction bases not matched to a gene: 8. The CDR3 has 15 amino acids. CDR1 is SGHKS, CDR2 YYEKEE, per germline (reference sequence). The CDR3 DNA follows: TGTGCCAGCAGCGACGGGACAGCCTTAAATGAAAAACTGTTTTTT. It specifies CASSDGTALNEKLFF.

The chain links TRBV30 to TRBJ2-7; D gene ambiguous. V shed 4 bases and J shed 4 bases, with 11 bases lying between them. The CDR3 runs to 12 residues. Germline V CDR1 and CDR2: GTSNPN, SVGIG (reference sequence). The CDR3 loop reads CAWKDNLYEQYF. The CDR3 DNA reads TGTGCCTGGAAAGATAATCTTTACGAGCAGTACTTC.

The V call is TRBV5-1, the J call TRBJ2-3, with 14 bases fitting TRBD2. CDR1 SGHRS and CDR2 YFSETQ come from the germline V gene. Trimming cost V 4 bases and J 2 bases; bases outside gene matches: 9. The CDR3 sequence is 18 residues long. The CDR3 spells CASSTELTSGGDTDTQYF. The CDR3 coding sequence is TGCGCCAGCAGCACGGAGTTGACTAGCGGGGGGGACACAGATACGCAGTATTTT.

The chain employs TRBV5-1 and TRBJ2-7, with TRBD2 matching over 8 bases. V trimming: 0 bases; J trimming: 5 bases; junction bases outside the gene matches: 4. The germline V gene has CDR1 SGHRS and CDR2 YFSETQ. CDR3 size: 14 residues. In nucleotides, the CDR3 is TGCGCCAGCAGCTTGGCGGGGGGGCTGCACGAGCAGTACTTC. This encodes CASSLAGGLHEQYF.

Only one count was recorded for this clone. The J gene is TRBJ2-6, the V gene TRBV5-4; D tentatively fits TRBD1 or TRBD2 (6 bases each). V dropped 1 base and J dropped 3 bases, with 11 bases sitting between them. The CDR3 has 16 residues. Germline V gene lookup returns CDR1 SGHNT and CDR2 YYREEE (reference sequence). CDR3 sequence (DNA): TGTGCCAGCAGCTTGCCGGGGGCGCATGGGGCCAACGTCCTGACTTTC. As protein: CASSLPGAHGANVLTF.

Notes on this clone: Within the sample, other DNA sequences also encode this same CDR3. CDR3 loop: CASSLGTANTEAFF. In DNA form, the CDR3 reads TGTGCCAGCAGCTTAGGGACAGCGAACACTGAAGCTTTCTTT. The chain carries TRBV7-3 and TRBJ1-1, with 7 positions matching TRBD1. V dropped 2 bases and J dropped 1; count of bases not matched to a gene: 1. The CDR3 is 14 residues long. Looked up from germline, CDR1 is SGHTA and CDR2 is FQGTGA.

Regarding this clone: Being one base from a much bigger clone, this may be a read error. The rearrangement uses TRBV11-2 and TRBJ1-3; D is ambiguous. This CDR3 region has 14 residues. The V end was cut by 0 bases, the J end by 0 bases, with 3 bases between. In germline, CDR1 is SGHAT, CDR2 FQNNGV. The CDR3 reads CASSLDSSGNTIYF. The CDR3 DNA reads TGTGCCAGCAGCTTAGACAGCTCTGGAAACACCATATATTTT.

This chain joins TRBV9 and TRBJ2-7; D gene uncertain. In germline, CDR1 is SGDLS, CDR2 YYNGEE. The CDR3 is 15 residues long. V lost 3 bases to trimming and J lost 4 bases, with 17 bases between them. The CDR3 nucleotides are TGTGCCAGCAGCGGGCGACTTGGTGATGGGTACGAGCAGTACTTC. This encodes CASSGRLGDGYEQYF. The full variable domain, with the rest looked up from reference TRBV9 and TRBJ2-7, is DSGVTQTPKHLITATGQRVTLRCSPRSGDLSVYWYQQSLDQGLQFLIQYYNGEERAKGNILERFSAQQFPDLHSELNLSSLELGDSALYFCASSGRLGDGYEQYFGPGTRLTVT.

The chain couples TRBV5-1 to TRBJ2-3; 11 nucleotides match TRBD2. The germline V gene has CDR1 SGHRS and CDR2 YFSETQ. The CDR3 extends over 14 amino acids. The trim removed 8 bases at V and 5 bases at J, leaving 7 bases unmatched. CDR3 sequence reads: CASARGLAGDTQYF. The CDR3 nucleotides read TGCGCCAGTGCACGTGGACTAGCGGGAGATACGCAGTATTTT.